Presented here are 22 T cell receptor beta chains from one specimen sequenced in a study of cytomegalovirus exposure and HLA in healthy donors. The PCR had 60 Vbeta and 13 Jbeta primers. The data were produced by immunoSEQ multiplex PCR, yet TCRdb's version contains in-frame clones alone and is incomplete. This sample yields about 120,000 clones, of which about three quarters are seen a single time; roughly 30% belongs to the top ten. Sequencing was carried out using PBMCs. The receptors stem from a man between 60 and 75 years old in good health and CMV-seropositive.

The genes are TRBV27 and TRBJ1-2; no clear D. CDR3 length equals 13 residues. With 2 bases removed from V and 4 bases from J, the gap between germline ends came to 8 bases. Germline CDR1 and CDR2: MNHEY and SMNVEV (reference sequence). The CDR3 is CASSLTALYGYTF. Here the CDR3 DNA reads TGTGCCAGCAGTTTAACAGCTCTCTATGGCTACACCTTC.

This clone turned up a few times. The J gene is TRBJ2-7, the V gene TRBV11-2; 8 positions match TRBD1. This CDR3 has 14 residues. Trimming removed 1 base from V and 5 bases from J; junction bases left unmatched: 4. Per germline, CDR1 SGHAT and CDR2 FQNNGV. The CDR3 DNA reads as TGTGCCAGCAGCTTAGGGACAGGGTTCGACGAGCAGTACTTC. Translating gives CASSLGTGFDEQYF.

This sequence joins TRBV29-1 and TRBJ2-6; TRBD1 matches at 8 bases. Germline loops: CDR1 SQVTM, CDR2 ANQGSEA. There are 15 residues in the CDR3. V was pared by 2 bases and J by 4 bases, with 4 bases of the junction left unmatched. The CDR3 sequence: CSVEHRGKGANVLTF. CDR3 in DNA: TGCAGCGTTGAACACAGGGGGAAGGGGGCCAACGTCCTGACTTTC.

The chain combines TRBV30 with TRBJ1-1, with D possibly being TRBD1 (5 bases). V lost 3 bases and J lost 7, with 15 bases in between. This CDR3 comprises 13 residues. Germline assignment: CDR1 GTSNPN and CDR2 SVGIG (reference sequence). CDR3 sequence: CAWRIGVGREAFF. CDR3 nucleotide sequence: TGTGCCTGGAGGATAGGGGTCGGACGTGAAGCTTTCTTT.

This chain joins TRBV11-2 and TRBJ2-1; D is possibly TRBD2 (5 bases). The CDR3 has 16 amino acids. V lost 1 base and J 5 bases, leaving 15 bases between the germline ends. Germline CDR1 and CDR2: SGHAT and FQNNGV. The CDR3 nucleotides read TGTGCCAGCAGCTTAGTAGCGTATACGCGGGACAATGAGCAGTTCTTC. Residues: CASSLVAYTRDNEQFF.

This rearrangement joins TRBV4-1 to TRBJ2-7; D remains ambiguous. Trimming left V 4 bases short and J 2 bases short, with 15 bases between. Per germline, CDR1 MGHRA and CDR2 YSYEKL. The CDR3 spans 15 residues. The CDR3, as DNA: TGCGCCAGCAGCCTCCCCGGCGGAGCCGCCTACGAGCAGTACTTC. Residues: CASSLPGGAAYEQYF.

This clone was observed once. This rearrangement joins TRBV5-1 to TRBJ1-1; weak D call: TRBD1 (5 bases). The V gene lost 2 bases and the J gene lost 5 bases, with 16 bases spanning the gap. CDR1 is SGHRS, CDR2 YFSETQ, per germline. The CDR3 spans 15 residues. CDR3 sequence: CASSFRHRGRTEAFF. The DNA for the CDR3 is TGCGCCAGCAGCTTTCGCCATCGGGGGAGAACTGAAGCTTTCTTT.

The gene calls are TRBV7-9 and TRBJ1-1, with no clear D. The germline V and J ends were trimmed by 11 bases and 4 bases, with 14 bases remaining between them. Germline CDR1 SEHNR, CDR2 FQNEAQ (reference sequence). The CDR3 extends over 12 amino acids. CDR3 sequence: CASRVMSTEAFF. The CDR3 nucleotides read TGTGCCTCCCGGGTTATGAGCACTGAAGCTTTCTTT.

The chain carries TRBV7-8 and TRBJ1-1, with D tentatively TRBD1 (5 bases). CDR3 size: 15 residues. CDR1 is SGHVS, CDR2 FQNEAQ, per germline. Trimming took off 4 bases at V and 6 bases at J, with 18 bases between the two ends. CDR3 sequence: CASSSLIAGNAEAFF. For the CDR3, the DNA is TGTGCCAGCAGCTCCTTAATAGCAGGGAATGCTGAAGCTTTCTTT.

The chain couples TRBV27 to TRBJ2-2; 8 bases line up with TRBD1. The germline V gene encodes CDR1 MNHEY and CDR2 SMNVEV (reference sequence). Trimming at V came to 5 bases and at J to 8 bases, leaving 4 bases not matched to a gene. The CDR3 totals 13 residues. Here the CDR3 reads CASSPRGPGELFF. CDR3 sequence (DNA): TGTGCCAGCAGTCCCAGGGGGCCTGGGGAGCTGTTTTTT.

This chain uses TRBV25-1 with TRBJ1-2; perhaps TRBD1 as D (6 bases). Trimming removed 4 bases from V and 7 bases from J, with 13 bases in between. This CDR3 is built from 13 residues. Germline-derived CDR1 and CDR2 are MGHDK and SYGVNS. CDR3 in DNA: TGTGCCAGCAGTGTACAGGGTGCGGTTGGCTACACCTTC. Protein: CASSVQGAVGYTF.

J is TRBJ1-6 and V is TRBV28; no clear D. Trimming stripped 5 bases from V and 6 bases from J, with 14 bases between. This CDR3 contains 15 residues. The germline V gene has CDR1 MDHEN and CDR2 SYDVKM. This chain's CDR3 is CASSTRSGGNSPLHF. DNA of the CDR3: TGTGCCAGCAGTACCCGATCGGGTGGTAATTCACCCCTCCACTTT.

The chain has TRBV27 and TRBJ1-1; D possibly corresponds to TRBD1 (6 bases). The CDR3 is made up of 15 amino acids. V was clipped by 5 bases and J by 5 bases, with 18 bases between them. From germline, CDR1 is MNHEY and CDR2 SMNVEV (reference sequence). The CDR3 nucleotides are TGTGCCAGCAGTCAAAGAGGGCAGGGGCGGACTGAAGCTTTCTTT. Protein sequence: CASSQRGQGRTEAFF.

The genes are TRBV25-1 and TRBJ2-3, with D tentatively TRBD2 (6 bases). Germline V CDR1 and CDR2: MGHDK, SYGVNS. CDR3 length equals 17 residues. V lost 2 bases and J lost 4, with 19 bases in between. The CDR3 region is CASSEGGLIALADTQYF. CDR3 DNA sequence: TGTGCCAGCAGTGAAGGAGGACTAATTGCTTTGGCAGATACGCAGTATTTT.

The genes are TRBV6-5 and TRBJ2-5; maybe TRBD1 (5 bases). The CDR3 contains 15 residues. Germline V CDR1 and CDR2: MNHEY, SVGAGI. The V and J ends lost 6 bases and 11 bases respectively, with 25 bases between them. The CDR3 spells CASSRVTNRRNEQYF. CDR3 DNA sequence: TGTGCCAGCAGCAGGGTGACGAACAGGCGTAATGAGCAGTACTTC.

This rearrangement joins TRBV29-1 to TRBJ2-3; 8 bases match TRBD2. Germline V gene sequence: CDR1 SQVTM, CDR2 ANQGSEA. The ends lost 7 bases at V and 5 bases at J; junction bases unmatched: 17. CDR3 size: 16 residues. CDR3 region: CSGPTGGPHTEDTQYF. The CDR3 DNA reads as TGCAGCGGGCCTACGGGGGGGCCTCACACCGAAGATACGCAGTATTTT.

Notes on this clone: The identical CDR3 is also encoded by other nucleotide sequences in the sample. J is TRBJ1-1 and V is TRBV15; D is unresolved. Deletions cut 0 bases from V and 1 base from J, with 3 bases between. Per germline, CDR1 LNHNV and CDR2 YYDKDF (reference sequence). This CDR3 is built from 13 residues. CDR3 region: CATSRDSNTEAFF. The CDR3 DNA is TGTGCCACCAGCAGAGACTCGAACACTGAAGCTTTCTTT.

By share of the sample, this clone is medium-sized. In DNA form, the CDR3 reads TGTGCCAGCAGTGCGGGTATCGAGAATTCACCCCTCCACTTT. It is translated as CASSAGIENSPLHF. This rearrangement joins TRBV6-1 to TRBJ1-6; D is unclear. V shed 4 bases and J shed 7 bases, with 11 bases lying between them. Germline assignment: CDR1 MNHNS and CDR2 SASEGT. The CDR3 spans 14 residues.

V is TRBV28 and J is TRBJ1-3; TRBD1 might be the D (5 bases). This CDR3 spans 16 amino acids. V gave up 5 bases and J gave up 4 bases, with 18 bases separating them. Germline V gene data show CDR1 as MDHEN and CDR2 as SYDVKM. CDR3 sequence reads: CASSPLGRGEGNTIYF. The CDR3, as DNA: TGTGCCAGCAGTCCCCTAGGTCGGGGGGAGGGAAACACCATATATTTT.

The genes are TRBV2 and TRBJ1-4; possible D gene TRBD1, 6 bases. The CDR3 is made up of 15 amino acids. The germline V gene encodes CDR1 SNHLY and CDR2 FYNNEI. Trimming removed 3 bases from V and 4 bases from J, with 12 bases in between. The CDR3, as DNA: TGTGCCAGCAGTGATGCTGGACAGAGTAATGAAAAACTGTTTTTT. The encoded protein is CASSDAGQSNEKLFF.

The chain combines TRBV27 with TRBJ2-1, with 7 bases lining up with TRBD2. The germline V gene encodes CDR1 MNHEY and CDR2 SMNVEV (reference sequence). Trimming took 3 bases from V and 2 from J; bases not matched to a gene: 4. This CDR3 has 15 amino acids. The CDR3 protein is CASSFSSGPYNEQFF. The CDR3 region has the DNA TGTGCCAGCAGTTTTTCTAGCGGTCCCTACAATGAGCAGTTCTTC.

V is TRBV7-9 and J is TRBJ2-6; D might be TRBD1 (6 bases). The CDR3 totals 15 residues. V was trimmed by 5 bases and J by 0 bases, leaving 8 bases between them. Germline V gene data show CDR1 as SEHNR and CDR2 as FQNEAQ (reference sequence). This CDR3 reads CASSRGHSGANVLTF. CDR3 coding DNA: TGTGCCAGCAGCCGGGGACACTCTGGGGCCAACGTCCTGACTTTC. The full variable domain, its missing parts supplied by reference TRBV7-9 and TRBJ2-6, is DTGVSQNPRHKITKRGQNVTFRCDPISEHNRLYWYRQTLGQGPEFLTYFQNEAQLEKSRLLSDRFSAERPKGSFSTLEIQRTEQGDSAMYLCASSRGHSGANVLTFGAGSRLTVL.